The rows below give T cell receptor beta chains drawn from one sample of a study of T-cell memory formation after mild COVID-19. TCRdb passed the 5' RACE reads through MiXCR, listing each CDR3 protein once. The table records 140,000 to 150,000 distinct CDR3 sequences, approximately 25% of them present only once. Sequencing was done on a sample of PBMCs or a T cell subset sorted from them (not recorded which). The source of these receptors is an adult woman who had mild COVID-19 (a few samples of this study predate the infection). Cell type and time point are not known. Each CDR3 is given with its conserved first and last residue. A D gene is named only where the DNA matches it firmly. Only part of the rows carry a size: once, few, many, or a class if the clone is expanded.

cdr3_nt cdr3_aa d_call j_call clone_size v_call
TGTGCCAGCAGCGAGGGACTAGGGGACAATGAGCAGTTCTTC CASSEGLGDNEQFF TRBD2 TRBJ2-1 . TRBV5-4
TGTGCCAGCAGCTTAAGCGGGACTAGCGGAGATGAGCAGTTCTTC CASSLSGTSGDEQFF TRBD2 TRBJ2-1 few TRBV7-3
TGTGCCACCAGCAGAGAGAAGGGAGCGGTCCCAAATGAGCAGTTCTTC CATSREKGAVPNEQFF . TRBJ2-1 . TRBV15
TGTGCCAGCAGCACCCGCGATGGGGCTTACGAGCAGTACTTC CASSTRDGAYEQYF . TRBJ2-7 . TRBV6-6
TGTGCCACCAGCAGAGAGCGGGAGGGCCTCCATAATGAGCAGTTCTTC CATSREREGLHNEQFF TRBD2 TRBJ2-1 many TRBV15
TGTGCCAGCAGCCAAGATTCGCAGGGAGGTGGCTACACCTTC CASSQDSQGGGYTF . TRBJ1-2 few TRBV3-1
TGTGCCAGCAGTCAGGGACTAGCGCCTTCCTACGAGCAGTACTTC CASSQGLAPSYEQYF TRBD2 TRBJ2-7 few TRBV6-4
TGTGCCAGCAGCCCCAATGCTAATGAGCAGTTCTTC CASSPNANEQFF . TRBJ2-1 . TRBV14
TGCAGTGCATTAGCGGGAAGCTCCTACGAGCAGTACTTC CSALAGSSYEQYF TRBD2 TRBJ2-7 . TRBV20-1
TGTGCCAGCAGCACGACTAGTAGCGAGCAGTACTTC CASSTTSSEQYF . TRBJ2-7 many TRBV5-6
TGTGCTAGTGGTACCGGGGCCTTCTACGAGCAGTACTTC CASGTGAFYEQYF . TRBJ2-7 . TRBV12-5
TGCAGTGCTAGACCCCTACTCGACAGTCAGCCCCAGCATTTT CSARPLLDSQPQHF . TRBJ1-5 . TRBV20-1
TGTGCCAGCAGCTTAGCGAAGGGCTTCGGACTAGCGGGGGGGCCGGAGACCCAGTACTTC CASSLAKGFGLAGGPETQYF TRBD2 TRBJ2-5 . TRBV7-9
TGTGCCCGAGGACCCGGAGGGACAGGGGTAATGAACACTGAAGCTTTCTTT CARGPGGTGVMNTEAFF TRBD1 TRBJ1-1 . TRBV7-6
TGTGCCAGCTCACCATACCAGGCGGGGACTACTATTAGCGAGACCCAGTACTTC CASSPYQAGTTISETQYF TRBD2 TRBJ2-5 . TRBV18
TGTGCCAGCAGCTTAGCGTGGGGGACTAGCGGGACATCGGGCTCCTACAATGAGCAGTTCTTC CASSLAWGTSGTSGSYNEQFF TRBD2 TRBJ2-1 . TRBV7-9
TGTGCCAGCAGCTTACCCGACAGGGCGGGGTCACCCCTCCACTTT CASSLPDRAGSPLHF TRBD1 TRBJ1-6 . TRBV7-8
TGCAGTGCTAGAGACGGATTCAACACCGGGGAGCTGTTTTTT CSARDGFNTGELFF . TRBJ2-2 few TRBV20-1
TGCGCCAGCAGCTTGGAAAGATCAAGGTGGGCGGGAGAGACCCAGTACTTC CASSLERSRWAGETQYF . TRBJ2-5 . TRBV5-1
TGTGCCAGTAGTTTCGGACAGGGGAGCACTGAAGCTTTCTTT CASSFGQGSTEAFF TRBD1 TRBJ1-1 few TRBV19